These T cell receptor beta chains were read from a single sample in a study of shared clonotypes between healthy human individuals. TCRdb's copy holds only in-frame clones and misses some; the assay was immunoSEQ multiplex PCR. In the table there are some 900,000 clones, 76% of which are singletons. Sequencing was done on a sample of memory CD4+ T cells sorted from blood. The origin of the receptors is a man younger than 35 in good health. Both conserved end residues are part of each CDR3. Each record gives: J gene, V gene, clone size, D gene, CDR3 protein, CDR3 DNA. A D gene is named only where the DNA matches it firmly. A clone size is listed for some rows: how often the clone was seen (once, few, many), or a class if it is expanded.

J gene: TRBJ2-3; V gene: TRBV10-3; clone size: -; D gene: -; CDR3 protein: CAISSRDTQYF; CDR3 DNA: TGTGCCATCAGTTCCCGGGATACGCAGTATTTT
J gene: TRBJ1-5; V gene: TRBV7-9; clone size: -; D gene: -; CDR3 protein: CASSLGEGNQPQHF; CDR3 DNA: TGTGCCAGCAGCTTAGGAGAGGGCAATCAGCCCCAGCATTTT
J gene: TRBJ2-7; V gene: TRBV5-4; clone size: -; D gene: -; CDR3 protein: CASSTKGGYEQYF; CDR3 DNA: TGTGCCAGCAGCACAAAGGGGGGTTACGAGCAGTACTTC
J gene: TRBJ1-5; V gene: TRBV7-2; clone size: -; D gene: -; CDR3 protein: CASSRGGSSNQPQHF; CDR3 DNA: TGTGCCAGCAGCAGGGGAGGTTCGAGCAATCAGCCCCAGCATTTT
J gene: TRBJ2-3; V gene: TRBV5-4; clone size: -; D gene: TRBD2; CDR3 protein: CASSFGILAGGAPINTQYF; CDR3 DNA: TGTGCCAGCAGCTTCGGGATACTAGCGGGGGGGGCCCCAATAAATACGCAGTATTTT
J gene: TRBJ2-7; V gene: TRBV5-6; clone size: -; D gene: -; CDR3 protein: CASRPYLASEQYF; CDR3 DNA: TGTGCCAGCAGGCCTTACCTCGCTTCAGAGCAGTACTTC
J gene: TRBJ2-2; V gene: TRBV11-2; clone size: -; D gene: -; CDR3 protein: CASSPFPGELFF; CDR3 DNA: TGTGCCAGCAGCCCTTTCCCCGGGGAGCTGTTTTTT
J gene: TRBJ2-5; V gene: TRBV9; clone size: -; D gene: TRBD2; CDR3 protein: CASSVDSGGAQETQYF; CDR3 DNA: TGTGCCAGCAGCGTAGATAGCGGGGGGGCCCAAGAGACCCAGTACTTC
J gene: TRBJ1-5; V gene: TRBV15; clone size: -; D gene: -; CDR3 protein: CATSSGVRDQPQHF; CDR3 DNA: TGTGCCACCAGCAGCGGAGTAAGGGATCAGCCCCAGCATTTT
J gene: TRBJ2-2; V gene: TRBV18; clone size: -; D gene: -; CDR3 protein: CASSPPTRVGELFF; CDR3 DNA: TGTGCCAGCTCACCGCCGACAAGGGTTGGGGAGCTGTTTTTT
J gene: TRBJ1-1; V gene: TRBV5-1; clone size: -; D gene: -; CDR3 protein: CASSLAPNTEAFF; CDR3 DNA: TGCGCCAGCAGCTTGGCTCCGAACACTGAAGCTTTCTTT
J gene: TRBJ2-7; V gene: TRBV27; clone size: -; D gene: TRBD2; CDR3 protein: CASSPNSAGASSYEQYF; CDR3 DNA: TGTGCCAGCAGCCCGAACTCAGCGGGGGCCAGCTCCTACGAGCAGTACTTC
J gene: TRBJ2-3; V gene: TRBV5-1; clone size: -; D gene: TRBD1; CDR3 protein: CASSIRTGGLTDTQYF; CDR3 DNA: TGCGCCAGCAGCATACGGACAGGGGGCCTCACAGATACGCAGTATTTT
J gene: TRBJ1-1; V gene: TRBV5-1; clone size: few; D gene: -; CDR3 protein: CASSSIQGRDTEAFF; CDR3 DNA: TGCGCCAGCAGCTCCATACAGGGAAGGGACACTGAAGCTTTCTTT
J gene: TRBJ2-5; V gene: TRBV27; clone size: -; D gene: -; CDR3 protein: CASSFRAQETQYF; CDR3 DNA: TGTGCCAGCAGTTTCAGGGCCCAAGAGACCCAGTACTTC
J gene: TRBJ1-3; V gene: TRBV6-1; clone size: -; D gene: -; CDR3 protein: CASGGPLEGNTIYF; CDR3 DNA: TGTGCCAGCGGGGGACCCCTTGAAGGAAACACCATATATTTT
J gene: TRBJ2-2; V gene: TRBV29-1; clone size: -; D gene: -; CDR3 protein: CSGQGYGELFF; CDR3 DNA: TGCAGCGGTCAGGGGTACGGGGAGCTGTTTTTT
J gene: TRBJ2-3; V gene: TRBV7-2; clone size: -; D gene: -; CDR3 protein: CASKKGYSTDTQYF; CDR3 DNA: TGTGCCAGCAAAAAAGGCTACTCCACAGATACGCAGTATTTT
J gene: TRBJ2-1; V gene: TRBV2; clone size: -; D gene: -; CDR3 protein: CASSEAGQQFF; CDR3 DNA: TGTGCCAGCAGTGAAGCGGGGCAGCAGTTCTTC
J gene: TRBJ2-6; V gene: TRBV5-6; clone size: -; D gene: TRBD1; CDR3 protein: CASSLRGPGANVLTF; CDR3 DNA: TGTGCCAGCAGCCTCAGGGGGCCCGGGGCCAACGTCCTGACTTTC
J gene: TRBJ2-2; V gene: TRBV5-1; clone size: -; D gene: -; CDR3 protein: CASSFAGALNTGELFF; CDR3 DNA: TGCGCCAGCAGCTTTGCCGGGGCCCTGAACACCGGGGAGCTGTTTTTT
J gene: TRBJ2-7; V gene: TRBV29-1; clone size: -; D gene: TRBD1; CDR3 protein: CSVEGGQGEQYF; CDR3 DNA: TGCAGCGTTGAGGGCGGACAGGGCGAGCAGTACTTC
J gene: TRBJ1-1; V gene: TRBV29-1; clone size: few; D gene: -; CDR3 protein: CSVGEYTATEAFF; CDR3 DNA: TGCAGCGTTGGAGAGTACACGGCCACTGAAGCTTTCTTT
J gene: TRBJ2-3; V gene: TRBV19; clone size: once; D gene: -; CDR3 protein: CASSIGTTDTQYF; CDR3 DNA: TGTGCCAGTAGTATAGGCACGACAGATACGCAGTATTTT
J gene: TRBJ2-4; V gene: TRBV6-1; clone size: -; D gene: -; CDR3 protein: CASSEPGSAKNIQYF; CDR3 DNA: TGTGCCAGCAGTGAACCAGGGTCAGCCAAAAACATTCAGTACTTC
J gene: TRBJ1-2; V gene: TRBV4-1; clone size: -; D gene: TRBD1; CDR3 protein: CASSHRQGSDGYTF; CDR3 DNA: TGCGCCAGCAGCCACCGACAGGGTAGCGATGGCTACACCTTC
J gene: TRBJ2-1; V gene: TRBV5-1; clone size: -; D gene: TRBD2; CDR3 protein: CASRSSAGGSSYNEQFF; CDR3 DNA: TGCGCCAGCCGTTCTTCAGCGGGGGGTAGCTCCTACAATGAGCAGTTCTTC
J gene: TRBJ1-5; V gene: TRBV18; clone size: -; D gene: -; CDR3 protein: CASSPNNNPNQPQHF; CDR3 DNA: TGTGCCAGCTCACCAAATAACAACCCCAATCAGCCCCAGCATTTT
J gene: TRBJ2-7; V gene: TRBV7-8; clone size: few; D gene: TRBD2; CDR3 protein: CASSRPGLAWGQYF; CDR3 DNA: TGTGCCAGCAGCCGACCGGGACTAGCGTGGGGGCAGTACTTC